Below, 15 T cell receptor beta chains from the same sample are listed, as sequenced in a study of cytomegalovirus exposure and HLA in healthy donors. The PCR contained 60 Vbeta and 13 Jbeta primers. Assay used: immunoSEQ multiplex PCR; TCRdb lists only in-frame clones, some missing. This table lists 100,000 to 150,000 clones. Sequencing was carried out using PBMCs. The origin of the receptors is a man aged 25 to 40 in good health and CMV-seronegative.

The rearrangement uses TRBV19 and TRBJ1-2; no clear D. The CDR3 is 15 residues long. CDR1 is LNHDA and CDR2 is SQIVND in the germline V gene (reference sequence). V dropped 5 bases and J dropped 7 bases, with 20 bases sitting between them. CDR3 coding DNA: TGTGCCAGTAGTCCGTCGGCGGGTGGCCTTGCTGGCTACACCTTC. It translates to CASSPSAGGLAGYTF.

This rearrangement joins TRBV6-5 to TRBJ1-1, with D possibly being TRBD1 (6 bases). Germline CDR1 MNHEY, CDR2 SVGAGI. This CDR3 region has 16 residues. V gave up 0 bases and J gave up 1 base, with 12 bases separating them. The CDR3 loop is CASSYSEGVPNTEAFF. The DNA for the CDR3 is TGTGCCAGCAGTTACTCAGAGGGGGTTCCGAACACTGAAGCTTTCTTT.

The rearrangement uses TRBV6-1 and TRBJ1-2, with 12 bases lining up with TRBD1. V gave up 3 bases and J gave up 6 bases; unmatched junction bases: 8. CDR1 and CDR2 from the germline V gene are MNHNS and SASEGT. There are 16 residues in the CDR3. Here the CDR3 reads CASSEGTGGVRDGYTF. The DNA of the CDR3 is TGTGCCAGCAGTGAGGGGACAGGGGGCGTTCGAGATGGCTACACCTTC.

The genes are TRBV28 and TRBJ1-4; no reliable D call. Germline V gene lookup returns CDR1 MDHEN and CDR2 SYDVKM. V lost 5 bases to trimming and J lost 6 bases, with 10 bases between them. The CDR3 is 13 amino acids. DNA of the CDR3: TGTGCCAGCAGTGCGGAGGAGTATGAAAAACTGTTTTTT. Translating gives CASSAEEYEKLFF.

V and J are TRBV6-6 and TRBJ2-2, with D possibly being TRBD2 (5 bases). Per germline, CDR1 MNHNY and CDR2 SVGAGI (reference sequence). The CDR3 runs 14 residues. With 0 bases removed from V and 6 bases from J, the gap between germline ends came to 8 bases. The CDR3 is CASSYSRVAGELFF. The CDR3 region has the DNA TGTGCCAGCAGTTACTCGAGGGTCGCCGGGGAGCTGTTTTTT.

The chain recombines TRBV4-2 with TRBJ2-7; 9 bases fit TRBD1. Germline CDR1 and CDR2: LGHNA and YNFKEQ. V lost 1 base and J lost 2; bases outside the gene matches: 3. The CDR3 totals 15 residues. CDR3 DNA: TGTGCCAGCAGCCAAGGGACAGGGGCGGCCTACGAGCAGTACTTC. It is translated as CASSQGTGAAYEQYF.

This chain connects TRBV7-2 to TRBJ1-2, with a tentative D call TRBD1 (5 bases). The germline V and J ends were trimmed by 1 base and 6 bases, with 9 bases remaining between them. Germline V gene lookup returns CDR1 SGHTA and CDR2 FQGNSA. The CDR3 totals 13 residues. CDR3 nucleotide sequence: TGTGCCAGCAGCTTAGGACGGGGGGATGGCTACACCTTC. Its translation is CASSLGRGDGYTF.

The CDR3 spells CASSSGVMYEQYF. CDR3 nucleotides: TGTGCCAGCAGCTCGGGAGTCATGTACGAGCAGTACTTC. The rearrangement links TRBV7-9 to TRBJ2-7; a weak D match, TRBD2 (6 bases). The CDR3 length is 13 residues. CDR1 is SEHNR, CDR2 FQNEAQ, per germline (reference sequence). V shed 4 bases and J shed 4 bases, with 11 bases lying between them.

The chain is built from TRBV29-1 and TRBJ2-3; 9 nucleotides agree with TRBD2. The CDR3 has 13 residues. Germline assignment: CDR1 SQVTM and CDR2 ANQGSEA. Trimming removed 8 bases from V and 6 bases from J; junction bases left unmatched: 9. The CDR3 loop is CSFQGLALDTQYF. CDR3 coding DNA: TGCAGCTTTCAAGGACTAGCGCTGGATACGCAGTATTTT.

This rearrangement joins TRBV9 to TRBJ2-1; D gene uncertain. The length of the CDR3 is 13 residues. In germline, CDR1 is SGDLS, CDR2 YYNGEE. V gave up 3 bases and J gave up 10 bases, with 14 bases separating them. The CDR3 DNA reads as TGTGCCAGCAGCGGGCCCTGGGCGCTGGAGCAGTTCTTC. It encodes CASSGPWALEQFF. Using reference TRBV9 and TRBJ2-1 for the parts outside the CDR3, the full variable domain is DSGVTQTPKHLITATGQRVTLRCSPRSGDLSVYWYQQSLDQGLQFLIQYYNGEERAKGNILERFSAQQFPDLHSELNLSSLELGDSALYFCASSGPWALEQFFGPGTRLTVL.

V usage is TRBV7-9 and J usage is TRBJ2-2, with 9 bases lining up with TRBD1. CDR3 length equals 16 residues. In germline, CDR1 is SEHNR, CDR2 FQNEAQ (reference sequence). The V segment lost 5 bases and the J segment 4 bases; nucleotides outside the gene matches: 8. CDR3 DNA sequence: TGTGCCAGCAGCCCAGGGACAGGGACTCGCACCGGGGAGCTGTTTTTT. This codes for CASSPGTGTRTGELFF. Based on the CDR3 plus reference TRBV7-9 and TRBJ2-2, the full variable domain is DTGVSQNPRHKITKRGQNVTFRCDPISEHNRLYWYRQTLGQGPEFLTYFQNEAQLEKSRLLSDRFSAERPKGSFSTLEIQRTEQGDSAMYLCASSPGTGTRTGELFFGEGSRLTVL.

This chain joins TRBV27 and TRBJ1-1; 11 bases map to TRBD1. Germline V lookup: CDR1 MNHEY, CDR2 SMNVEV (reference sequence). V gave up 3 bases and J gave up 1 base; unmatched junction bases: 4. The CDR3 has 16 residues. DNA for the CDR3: TGTGCCAGCAGTTTCTCCGGGACAGGGGGGAACACTGAAGCTTTCTTT. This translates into CASSFSGTGGNTEAFF.

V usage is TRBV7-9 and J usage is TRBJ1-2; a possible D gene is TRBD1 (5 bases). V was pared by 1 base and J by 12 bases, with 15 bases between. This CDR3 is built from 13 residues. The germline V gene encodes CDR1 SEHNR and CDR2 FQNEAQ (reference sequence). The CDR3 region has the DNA TGTGCCAGCAGCTTAGATTTGGAGGGGTTAGACACCTTC. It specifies CASSLDLEGLDTF.

This CDR3 reads CASSPRTGGVADTQYF. In nucleotides, the CDR3 is TGCGCCAGCAGCCCAAGGACAGGGGGAGTCGCAGATACGCAGTATTTT. The chain carries TRBV5-1 and TRBJ2-3; 10 positions match TRBD1. The CDR3 totals 16 residues. Losses at the gene ends were 4 bases for V and 4 bases for J; bases not matched to a gene: 9. In germline, CDR1 is SGHRS, CDR2 YFSETQ.

The CDR3: CASSLGGNYEQYF. The DNA for the CDR3 is TGTGCCAGCAGCTTAGGCGGAAACTACGAGCAGTACTTC. The genes are TRBV7-3 and TRBJ2-7, with D unclear. Per germline, CDR1 SGHTA and CDR2 FQGTGA. The length of the CDR3 is 13 residues. With 2 bases removed from V and 3 bases from J, the gap between germline ends came to 8 bases.